The present TCR beta chain was sequenced within a study of CD8+ T cells in alopecia areata. Documented treatment: oral pan-JAK inhibitor, 5-10 mg twice daily. Collection of lesional scalp punch biopsies and peripheral blood was performed in alopecia areata patients. It was from PBMCs that CD4+ and CD8+ T cells were sorted. CDR1 and CDR2 (germline): PRHDT, FYEKMQ (reference sequence). V lost 5 bases to trimming and J lost 2 bases; unmatched junction nucleotides: 17. CDR3 length: 18 amino acids. With respect to this clone: Its antigen is not known.

General observations from the study: Numerous expanded lesional clones remained in scalp and blood during tofacitinib.

Sequencing templates came from extracted RNA that was reverse transcribed into cDNA. Using immunoSEQ multiplex PCR, the repertoire was profiled, and TCRdb retains in-frame clones only, with some absent. The data contain about 100,000 clones, roughly 56% of them singletons. This TCR was sampled from a human donor with alopecia areata. V usage is TRBV13 and J usage is TRBJ2-7; TRBD2 matches at 8 bases. The sequences come from CD8+ T cells sorted from blood, collected between weeks 55 and 65, from a patient treated with tofacitinib. The DNA for the CDR3 is TGTGCCAGCAGCACCACGACCCCCGTGGAGCGGGGGACCTACGAGCAGTACTTC. Amino acids: CASSTTTPVERGTYEQYF.